One and the same sample provided the 26 T cell receptor beta chains below, sequenced in a study of long-term antiretroviral therapy in people with HIV. The authors ran the immunoSEQ assay, v3.0, at survey level. Assay: immunoSEQ multiplex PCR; the TCRdb copy retains only in-frame clones and omits some. The sample shows 5,500 to 7,000 clones, around four fifths of them seen only once. Material: unsorted PBMCs, obtained 0.5 years before starting antiretroviral therapy. These receptors all stem from a man aged 40-49 years with HIV.

This clone is categorized as medium-sized (0.01 to 0.1%). J is TRBJ2-7 and V is TRBV18, with D tentatively TRBD1 (5 bases). This CDR3 is built from 13 residues. Germline CDR1 is KGHSH and CDR2 is LQKENI. V was trimmed by 6 bases and J by 3 bases, leaving 12 bases between them. The CDR3 sequence: CASSNQRGYEQYF. The CDR3 nucleotides are TGTGCCAGCTCTAACCAAAGGGGCTACGAGCAGTACTTC.

V gene TRBV7-9 combines with J gene TRBJ2-1; 14 bases line up with TRBD2. There are 16 residues in the CDR3. V shed 1 base, J shed 9 bases, and the junction held 5 bases outside the gene matches. Germline V gene lookup returns CDR1 SEHNR and CDR2 FQNEAQ (reference sequence). The CDR3 DNA sequence: TGTGCCAGCAGCTTAGGGACTAGCGGGGGGTCTGGTGAGCAGTTCTTC. Its translation is CASSLGTSGGSGEQFF.

The chain couples TRBV6-1 to TRBJ1-2; 7 bases fit TRBD1. The CDR3 has 11 amino acids. Unmatched junction bases numbered 2, after V lost 10 bases and J lost 3 bases. Germline CDR1 and CDR2: MNHNS and SASEGT. The CDR3: CAITGDYGYTF. The CDR3 coding sequence is TGTGCCATCACAGGGGACTATGGCTACACCTTC.

The chain has TRBV6-1 and TRBJ1-5; D may be TRBD1 (5 bases). Per germline, CDR1 MNHNS and CDR2 SASEGT. The V end lost 6 bases, the J end lost 11 bases, and 11 bases lay between the germline ends. There are 11 residues in the CDR3. The CDR3: CASRTVRAQHF. The CDR3 nucleotides are TGTGCCAGCAGGACCGTCAGGGCCCAGCATTTT.

The CDR3 region is CASSLSVINEQYF. CDR3 nucleotide sequence: TGTGCCAGCAGTTTATCAGTGATCAACGAGCAGTACTTC. The chain carries TRBV27 and TRBJ2-7; D gene ambiguous. The V gene lost 0 bases and the J gene lost 5 bases, with 8 bases spanning the gap. Germline V gene sequence: CDR1 MNHEY, CDR2 SMNVEV (reference sequence). The CDR3 is 13 amino acids.

The chain couples TRBV7-6 to TRBJ2-7; no clear D gene. CDR1 SGHVS and CDR2 FNYEAQ come from the germline V gene. The CDR3 spans 12 residues. V gave up 4 bases and J gave up 7 bases, with 11 bases separating them. CDR3 loop: CASSYLLGEQYF. In DNA, the CDR3 is TGTGCCAGCAGCTACCTCCTAGGGGAGCAGTACTTC.

The chain combines TRBV19 with TRBJ1-5; D unclear. Per the germline V gene, CDR1 is LNHDA and CDR2 is SQIVND (reference sequence). V lost 3 bases to trimming and J lost 4 bases, with 13 bases between them. This CDR3 has 15 residues. CDR3 nucleotide sequence: TGTGCCAGTAGTATCGGTGAGGGCGGAAATCAGCCCCAGCATTTT. Its protein product is CASSIGEGGNQPQHF.

The chain has TRBV13 and TRBJ1-1, with D possibly being TRBD1 (5 bases). The CDR3 spans 15 residues. Germline-derived CDR1 and CDR2 are PRHDT and FYEKMQ (reference sequence). V lost 6 bases, J lost 5 bases, and 19 bases lay in between. CDR3 amino acids: CASSLRLGGLTEAFF. In nucleotides, the CDR3 is TGTGCCAGCAGTCTGAGATTGGGGGGTCTTACTGAAGCTTTCTTT.

This chain joins TRBV4-2 and TRBJ1-4; D is uncertain. The V end was cut by 4 bases, the J end by 8 bases, with 11 bases between. This CDR3 region has 13 residues. CDR1 and CDR2 from the germline V gene are LGHNA and YNFKEQ. CDR3 coding DNA: TGTGCCAGCAGCCTTATAGGTGGCGAAAAACTGTTTTTT. This codes for CASSLIGGEKLFF.

The sample holds a few counts of this clone. The rearrangement links TRBV5-5 to TRBJ2-7, with D unresolved. Trimming stripped 3 bases from V and 2 bases from J, with 9 bases between. This CDR3 contains 13 residues. Germline loops: CDR1 SGHKS, CDR2 YYEKEE (reference sequence). In DNA form, the CDR3 reads TGTGCCAGCAGCTCCCTACACACCTACGAGCAGTACTTC. It translates to CASSSLHTYEQYF.

CDR3 region: CSVEATGGRDTQYF. The CDR3, as DNA: TGCAGCGTTGAGGCGACGGGGGGCAGAGATACGCAGTATTTT. J is TRBJ2-3 and V is TRBV29-1, with D possibly TRBD2 on 7 matching bases. V lost 3 bases and J 5 bases, leaving 15 bases between the germline ends. Germline loops: CDR1 SQVTM, CDR2 ANQGSEA. This CDR3 comprises 14 residues.

The chain recombines TRBV11-2 with TRBJ1-2; D may be TRBD1 (5 bases). The CDR3 extends over 15 amino acids. Between the trimmed V and J ends, which lost 2 bases and 6 bases, there was a span of 16 bases. The germline V gene encodes CDR1 SGHAT and CDR2 FQNNGV. The CDR3 coding sequence is TGTGCCAGCAGCTTATCCGGGACCCCTCGCAATGGCTACACCTTC. This gives the protein CASSLSGTPRNGYTF.

This clone rates as medium-sized. The chain links TRBV13 to TRBJ2-7, with TRBD1 identical over 9 bases. V was pared by 4 bases and J by 5 bases, with 12 bases of the junction left unmatched. Looked up from germline, CDR1 is PRHDT and CDR2 is FYEKMQ (reference sequence). CDR3 size: 16 residues. CDR3 region: CASSSITGGAKDEQYF. DNA of the CDR3: TGTGCCAGCAGCTCAATTACAGGGGGCGCGAAGGACGAGCAGTACTTC.

The CDR3 is CASSAGTGDYGYTF. The CDR3 nucleotides are TGTGCCAGCAGTGCGGGGACAGGGGACTATGGCTACACCTTC. The V gene is TRBV7-9, the J gene TRBJ1-2; 10 bases are a match to TRBD1. This CDR3 has 14 amino acids. The junction had 4 bases not matched to a gene; V was cut back by 6 bases and J by 3 bases. CDR1 SEHNR and CDR2 FQNEAQ come from the germline V gene (reference sequence).

The gene calls are TRBV18 and TRBJ1-1, with D unresolved. The CDR3 length is 13 residues. The V and J ends lost 1 base and 8 bases respectively, with 11 bases between them. Germline-derived CDR1 and CDR2 are KGHSH and LQKENI. CDR3 sequence (DNA): TGTGCCAGCTCACCACAGAACAGCCGGGAAGCTTTCTTT. Translation gives CASSPQNSREAFF.

V is TRBV18 and J is TRBJ2-6, with TRBD1 matching 9 bases. Trimming removed 6 bases from V and 0 bases from J; junction bases left unmatched: 6. The CDR3 has 17 amino acids. CDR1 is KGHSH and CDR2 is LQKENI in the germline V gene. In DNA form, the CDR3 reads TGTGCCAGCTCCCCCGGGACAGGGTTCTCTGGGGCCAACGTCCTGACTTTC. Translation gives CASSPGTGFSGANVLTF.

The chain combines TRBV19 with TRBJ2-6, with 7 bases identical to TRBD1. Germline lookup yields CDR1 LNHDA and CDR2 SQIVND (reference sequence). There are 19 residues in the CDR3. V dropped 3 bases and J dropped 0; count of bases not matched to a gene: 11. CDR3 in DNA: TGTGCCAGTAGTATTTCTCCCAGGACAGGCCCCTCTGGGGCCAACGTCCTGACTTTC. Amino acids: CASSISPRTGPSGANVLTF.

The chain has TRBV4-3 and TRBJ1-2; no firm D call. The V end lost 0 bases, the J end lost 5 bases, and 16 bases lay between the germline ends. Germline-derived CDR1 and CDR2 are LGHNA and YSLEER. The CDR3 covers 16 residues. DNA of the CDR3: TGCGCCAGCAGCCAAGACCTCCCCCGGGTATCTTATGGCTACACCTTC. It specifies CASSQDLPRVSYGYTF.

The V gene is TRBV10-2, the J gene TRBJ2-7; the D is unclear. Germline V gene data show CDR1 as WSHSY and CDR2 as SAAADI. Deletions cut 7 bases from V and 6 bases from J, with 16 bases between. The CDR3 loop spans 13 amino acids. In nucleotides, the CDR3 is TGCGCCAGCATCATTCCGGGTTTCGGCGAGCAGTACTTC. As protein: CASIIPGFGEQYF.

The V gene is TRBV10-3, the J gene TRBJ2-7; D tentatively reads TRBD1 or TRBD2 (5 bases each). Per germline, CDR1 ENHRY and CDR2 SYGVKD. V lost 3 bases to trimming and J lost 0 bases, with 12 bases between them. This CDR3 has 15 residues. The DNA of the CDR3 is TGTGCCATCAGTGAAAGAGGGGCCCACTCCTACGAGCAGTACTTC. Encoded protein: CAISERGAHSYEQYF.

V and J are TRBV11-2 and TRBJ2-2; D unclear. The V gene lost 1 base and the J gene lost 7 bases, with 13 bases spanning the gap. CDR3 length: 15 amino acids. Germline-derived CDR1 and CDR2 are SGHAT and FQNNGV. The CDR3 DNA follows: TGTGCCAGCAGCTTAGGGTCTCGGATCGGCGGGGAGCTGTTTTTT. It is translated as CASSLGSRIGGELFF. Looking up the rest from reference TRBV11-2 and TRBJ2-2 gives the full variable domain: EAGVAQSPRYKIIEKRQSVAFWCNPISGHATLYWYQQILGQGPKLLIQFQNNGVVDDSQLPKDRFSAERLKGVDSTLKIQPAKLEDSAVYLCASSLGSRIGGELFFGEGSRLTVL.

The chain recombines TRBV30 with TRBJ1-2; TRBD1 matches at 7 bases. The CDR3 covers 14 residues. Germline assignment: CDR1 GTSNPN and CDR2 SVGIG (reference sequence). The trim removed 3 bases at V and 7 bases at J, leaving 11 bases unmatched. The CDR3 here is CAWRSGRGLPGYTF. For the CDR3, the DNA is TGTGCCTGGAGGTCGGGCAGGGGGTTACCTGGCTACACCTTC. The full variable domain, in which reference TRBV30 and TRBJ1-2 provide the parts outside the CDR3, is SQTIHQWPATLVQPVGSPLSLECTVEGTSNPNLYWYRQAAGRGLQLLFYSVGIGQISSEVPQNLSASRPQDRQFILSSKKLLLSDSGFYLCAWRSGRGLPGYTFGSGTRLTVV.

This clone has a single count. V gene TRBV9 combines with J gene TRBJ1-1, with TRBD1 matching 7 bases. V lost 2 bases, J lost 6 bases, and 4 bases stayed unmatched. Germline CDR1 SGDLS, CDR2 YYNGEE. CDR3 size: 13 residues. The CDR3 region has the DNA TGTGCCAGCAGCGTGACAGGGACGGCTGAAGCTTTCTTT. As protein: CASSVTGTAEAFF.

The V call is TRBV28, the J call TRBJ2-7; D not resolved. From germline, CDR1 is MDHEN and CDR2 SYDVKM. V was shortened by 6 bases and J by 3 bases, with 18 bases between the two germline ends. The CDR3 runs to 15 residues. The CDR3 protein is CASRVRVHLLYEQYF. The CDR3 region has the DNA TGTGCCAGCAGAGTCCGGGTCCACCTCCTCTACGAGCAGTACTTC.

This chain connects TRBV2 to TRBJ1-1; unclear D gene. This CDR3 is 14 amino acids long. The germline CDR1 and CDR2 sequences are SNHLY and FYNNEI. With 5 bases removed from V and 0 bases from J, the gap between germline ends came to 10 bases. DNA for the CDR3: TGTGCCAGCAGTCAATCGATTTTGAACACTGAAGCTTTCTTT. This codes for CASSQSILNTEAFF.

This clone was picked up a small number of times. This rearrangement joins TRBV30 to TRBJ2-2; TRBD2 matches at 12 bases. The CDR3 sequence is 18 residues long. Germline trimming cut 1 base from V and 1 base from J; bases unmatched to any gene: 7. Germline assignment: CDR1 GTSNPN and CDR2 SVGIG (reference sequence). The CDR3 reads CAWSASSGGAGNTGELFF. The CDR3, as DNA: TGTGCCTGGAGTGCCTCTAGCGGGGGGGCCGGGAACACCGGGGAGCTGTTTTTT.